This T cell receptor beta chain was identified during a study of blood T cell repertoires in COVID-19. Turning to the study itself: The United States, Italy and Spain provided the acute and convalescent COVID-19 samples. PBMCs, B-cell-depleted T cells, or T cells provided the cDNA or gDNA that made up the material.

Authors' analysis steps: The authors estimated nucleated cell counts from reference gene primer amplification. Repertoires were generated with immunoSEQ multiplex PCR, while TCRdb's copy carries only in-frame clones and drops some. V and J calls and clone size are as listed in that table; D and trimming were resolved from the DNA. In the table there are 270,000 or so clones, roughly 84% of which are singletons. Trimming pared 6 bases from V and 0 bases from J, leaving 10 bases between. CDR1 is KGHSH and CDR2 is LQKENI in the germline V gene. This CDR3 is built from 14 residues. This clonotype was obtained from a human donor in a cohort sampled during active COVID-19. The chain uses TRBV18 and TRBJ2-3; D possibly corresponds to TRBD2 (5 bases). Sequenced: peripheral blood. The CDR3 DNA reads as TGTGCCAGCTCCCCCGGCGGGAGCACAGATACGCAGTATTTT. Translated: CASSPGGSTDTQYF.